The 24 T cell receptor beta chains presented below share a single source sample, sequenced in a study of OX40 agonist ivuxolimab in advanced cancers. Method: immunoSEQ multiplex PCR; TCRdb's copy keeps in-frame clones and lacks some. Of 43,000 or so clones detected, 88% appear once; the ten largest clones hold about 13%. Specimen: CD4+ or CD8+ T cells sorted from blood, collected in a trial of the OX40 agonist ivuxolimab. All receptors derive from an adult with an advanced solid tumor such as melanoma, head and neck, liver or kidney cancer.

The V call is TRBV9, the J call TRBJ2-7; 9 nucleotides match TRBD1. CDR1 and CDR2 (germline): SGDLS, YYNGEE. The CDR3 has 14 amino acids. The J segment lost 4 bases and the V segment lost 2 bases, leaving 4 bases of the junction unmatched. The CDR3 spells CASSVGQGWYEQYF. CDR3 coding DNA: TGTGCCAGCAGCGTGGGACAGGGATGGTACGAGCAGTACTTC.

The chain couples TRBV6-5 to TRBJ1-4; maybe TRBD1 (6 bases). The length of the CDR3 is 14 residues. Germline V gene lookup returns CDR1 MNHEY and CDR2 SVGAGI. V dropped 5 bases and J dropped 3 bases, with 10 bases sitting between them. CDR3 bases: TGTGCCAGCAGTCCACGGACAGCTAATGAAAAACTGTTTTTT. This codes for CASSPRTANEKLFF.

To note about this clone: Other DNA sequences in this specimen translate into the identical CDR3. The chain employs TRBV20-1 and TRBJ2-3; D ambiguous. CDR1 and CDR2 (germline): DFQATT, SNEGSKA (reference sequence). The CDR3 covers 11 residues. Trimming took 3 bases from V and 3 from J, leaving 4 bases between them. CDR3 region: CSASRTDTQYF. CDR3 nucleotides: TGCAGTGCTAGTCGGACAGATACGCAGTATTTT.

In its sample, this clone was seen once. The gene calls are TRBV9 and TRBJ2-1, with TRBD1 as a possible D gene (6 bases). From germline, CDR1 is SGDLS and CDR2 YYNGEE. This CDR3 region has 15 residues. The ends were cut back, 4 bases at V and 2 bases at J, with 13 bases in the middle. The CDR3 DNA reads as TGTGCCAGCAGCCAGGGGCGGGCTACCTACAATGAGCAGTTCTTC. Translated: CASSQGRATYNEQFF.

The rearrangement joins TRBV30 to TRBJ2-3, with unresolved D. Germline V CDR1 and CDR2: GTSNPN, SVGIG (reference sequence). With 2 bases removed from V and 3 bases from J, the gap between germline ends came to 12 bases. The length of the CDR3 is 14 residues. CDR3 sequence reads: CAWSRVGVTDTQYF. DNA for the CDR3: TGTGCCTGGAGTCGCGTTGGAGTGACAGATACGCAGTATTTT.

The rearrangement links TRBV18 to TRBJ2-3; 12 nucleotides align to TRBD2. The CDR3 consists of 16 residues. The V segment lost 8 bases and the J segment 2 bases; nucleotides outside the gene matches: 8. Germline assignment: CDR1 KGHSH and CDR2 LQKENI. CDR3 nucleotides: TGTGCCAGCCGTCATACTAGCGGGGGGCCCACAGATACGCAGTATTTT. Translated, it gives CASRHTSGGPTDTQYF.

This chain connects TRBV10-3 to TRBJ2-7, with D possibly TRBD2 on 6 matching bases. Trimming took off 6 bases at V and 4 bases at J, with 16 bases between the two ends. The length of the CDR3 is 14 residues. CDR1 and CDR2 from the germline V gene are ENHRY and SYGVKD. The CDR3 spells CAIRVGGNQYEQYF. Written as DNA, the CDR3 is TGTGCCATCAGAGTGGGCGGGAATCAATACGAGCAGTACTTC.

In DNA form, the CDR3 reads TGTGCCAGCAGCTTAGGAGAAGACAATGAGCAGTTCTTC. The encoded protein is CASSLGEDNEQFF. The chain joins TRBV11-3 to TRBJ2-1; D gene unclear. The V end lost 1 base, the J end lost 5 bases, and 6 bases lay between the germline ends. Germline CDR1 reads SGHNT; CDR2 reads YENEEA. CDR3 length: 13 residues.

This clone was seen just once. The genes are TRBV5-1 and TRBJ2-7; a possible D gene is TRBD1 (5 bases). Trimming removed 3 bases at V and 5 bases at J, with 15 bases between. Germline CDR1 reads SGHRS; CDR2 reads YFSETQ. The CDR3 contains 14 residues. The CDR3 region is CASSSGSRVNEQYF. The CDR3 DNA reads TGCGCCAGCAGCTCCGGCTCCAGGGTCAACGAGCAGTACTTC.

This chain joins TRBV4-1 and TRBJ2-7, with unresolved D. Germline CDR1 and CDR2: MGHRA and YSYEKL. Trimming took 2 bases from V and 7 from J, leaving 15 bases between them. CDR3 size: 14 residues. The CDR3 here is CASSQNSDAWEQYF. DNA for the CDR3: TGCGCCAGCAGCCAAAATTCGGACGCCTGGGAGCAGTACTTC.

The chain links TRBV7-9 to TRBJ2-2, with D unclear. The germline V gene encodes CDR1 SEHNR and CDR2 FQNEAQ (reference sequence). V was pared by 5 bases and J by 5 bases, with 12 bases between. The length of the CDR3 is 14 residues. The chain's CDR3 is CASSPMASTGELFF. The DNA of the CDR3 is TGTGCCAGCAGCCCCATGGCTTCTACCGGGGAGCTGTTTTTT.

The chain combines TRBV7-8 with TRBJ2-3; maybe TRBD2 (5 bases). CDR3 length equals 18 residues. The V and J ends lost 2 bases and 4 bases respectively, with 22 bases between them. Germline CDR1 is SGHVS and CDR2 is FQNEAQ. CDR3 coding DNA: TGTGCCAGCAGCTTAATTTTGGTAGCGCGAACGAGGGCAGATACGCAGTATTTT. The encoded protein is CASSLILVARTRADTQYF.

This chain uses TRBV5-1 with TRBJ2-1, with 11 bases lining up with TRBD1. In germline, CDR1 is SGHRS, CDR2 YFSETQ. The CDR3 totals 16 residues. V lost 4 bases and J lost 7; bases outside the gene matches: 10. The CDR3 bases are TGCGCCAGCAGCGCCGGGACAGGGGGGTTTGGGAATGAGCAGTTCTTC. It translates to CASSAGTGGFGNEQFF.

The gene calls are TRBV6-6 and TRBJ2-1, with D uncertain. From germline, CDR1 is MNHNY and CDR2 SVGAGI (reference sequence). Trimming took 6 bases from V and 4 from J, leaving 16 bases between them. The CDR3 length is 15 residues. The CDR3 region is CASRYRNLGYNEQFF. The CDR3 nucleotides are TGTGCCAGCAGATATCGGAATCTTGGATACAATGAGCAGTTCTTC.

This chain connects TRBV10-2 to TRBJ2-1; maybe TRBD2 (5 bases). The CDR3 consists of 12 residues. Germline lookup yields CDR1 WSHSY and CDR2 SAAADI. V dropped 8 bases and J dropped 2 bases, with 7 bases sitting between them. The CDR3 DNA sequence: TGCGCCAGCCGGAGGACCTACAATGAGCAGTTCTTC. The encoded protein is CASRRTYNEQFF.

In this sample, this clone turned up a few times. Germline is not matched at one junction end, which may reflect a read error. The chain employs TRBV7-9 and TRBJ2-5; D is possibly TRBD1 (6 bases). This CDR3 has 16 residues. Germline values: CDR1 SEHNR, CDR2 FQNEAQ (reference sequence). CDR3 residues: CASSPTGTNLREAQYF. Written as DNA, the CDR3 is TGTGCCAGCAGCCCCACCGGGACAAATCTAAGAGAGGCCCAGTACTTC.

This chain uses TRBV5-1 with TRBJ1-2; the D gene is possibly TRBD1 (5 bases). The CDR3 is 13 amino acids. The ends were cut back, 2 bases at V and 4 bases at J, with 9 bases in the middle. From germline, CDR1 is SGHRS and CDR2 YFSETQ. The CDR3 nucleotides read TGCGCCAGCAGCTTCGGGGGTATCTATGGCTACACCTTC. Its translation: CASSFGGIYGYTF.

The rearrangement uses TRBV5-1 and TRBJ2-1; 7 bases match TRBD2. Germline CDR1 SGHRS, CDR2 YFSETQ. J lost 5 bases, V lost 1 base, and 6 bases had no gene match. This CDR3 has 15 amino acids. The CDR3 DNA follows: TGCGCCAGCAGCTTGACGGCGGGAGTGCACAATGAGCAGTTCTTC. Protein product: CASSLTAGVHNEQFF. The full variable domain, in which reference TRBV5-1 and TRBJ2-1 provide the parts outside the CDR3, is KAGVTQTPRYLIKTRGQQVTLSCSPISGHRSVSWYQQTPGQGLQFLFEYFSETQRNKGNFPGRFSGRQFSNSRSEMNVSTLELGDSALYLCASSLTAGVHNEQFFGPGTRLTVL.

The sample holds one count of this clone. The chain has TRBV5-8 and TRBJ1-4; a possible D gene is TRBD1 (5 bases). Per germline, CDR1 SGHTS and CDR2 YDEGEE. CDR3 length equals 16 residues. V lost 4 bases to trimming and J lost 3 bases, with 16 bases between them. The CDR3 DNA reads TGTGCCAGCAGCCCAACTGGGGACGGATCTAATGAAAAACTGTTTTTT. This encodes CASSPTGDGSNEKLFF.

This chain joins TRBV6-5 and TRBJ2-1; the D is unclear. The CDR3 runs 13 residues. The V gene lost 10 bases and the J gene lost 3 bases, with 13 bases spanning the gap. Germline CDR1 is MNHEY and CDR2 is SVGAGI. CDR3 sequence (DNA): TGTGCCACCAGACCGGCAGGCTACAATGAGCAGTTCTTC. It is translated as CATRPAGYNEQFF.

This CDR3 is CASSLVLTSGRARQFF. DNA of the CDR3: TGTGCCAGCAGCTTAGTTCTCACTAGCGGGAGAGCACGGCAGTTCTTC. The chain links TRBV11-2 to TRBJ2-1; 11 bases align to TRBD2. The CDR3 runs to 16 residues. Germline-derived CDR1 and CDR2 are SGHAT and FQNNGV. V lost 1 base to trimming and J lost 12 bases; unmatched junction nucleotides: 11.

This rearrangement joins TRBV5-1 to TRBJ1-1; TRBD1 aligns across 8 bases. Germline loops: CDR1 SGHRS, CDR2 YFSETQ. Germline trimming cut 4 bases from V and 1 base from J; bases unmatched to any gene: 6. There are 15 residues in the CDR3. CDR3 DNA: TGCGCCAGCAGCAACGGACAGGGTTGGAACACTGAAGCTTTCTTT. Encoded protein: CASSNGQGWNTEAFF.

J is TRBJ2-7 and V is TRBV9; 10 bases align to TRBD2. Losses at the gene ends were 4 bases for V and 2 bases for J; bases not matched to a gene: 9. Germline loops: CDR1 SGDLS, CDR2 YYNGEE. The CDR3 extends over 16 amino acids. The CDR3 sequence is CASSPSPGTSAYEQYF. The CDR3 DNA reads as TGTGCCAGCAGCCCGAGCCCCGGGACTAGCGCCTACGAGCAGTACTTC.

The chain uses TRBV18 and TRBJ1-5; D gene ambiguous. Trimming left V 3 bases short and J 5 bases short, with 8 bases between. There are 13 residues in the CDR3. Per germline, CDR1 KGHSH and CDR2 LQKENI. CDR3 sequence reads: CASSPGVDQPQHF. CDR3 coding DNA: TGTGCCAGCTCACCCGGGGTTGATCAGCCCCAGCATTTT.